The 18 T cell receptor beta chains reported below all come from one sample, sequenced in a study of control samples from healthy donors and cancer patients. Data came from immunoSEQ multiplex PCR; TCRdb stores just in-frame clones and leaves some out. The repertoire holds tens of thousands of clones, with around 89% as singletons. Specimen: blood. Source of these receptors: a woman aged 70-85 years in good health.

The chain links TRBV6-5 to TRBJ2-2; D is unclear. V was shortened by 7 bases and J by 1 base, with 10 bases between the two germline ends. The CDR3 contains 14 residues. Germline V gene lookup returns CDR1 MNHEY and CDR2 SVGAGI. The CDR3 sequence is CASTTAMNTGELFF. CDR3 sequence (DNA): TGTGCCAGCACTACGGCGATGAACACCGGGGAGCTGTTTTTT.

The rearrangement uses TRBV27 and TRBJ2-2; the D gene is possibly TRBD2 (6 bases). The CDR3 is made up of 16 amino acids. From germline, CDR1 is MNHEY and CDR2 SMNVEV (reference sequence). V was trimmed by 3 bases and J by 1 base, leaving 12 bases between them. For the CDR3, the DNA is TGTGCCAGCAGTTTTTCGGGACTCCTGAACACCGGGGAGCTGTTTTTT. Amino acid sequence: CASSFSGLLNTGELFF.

The CDR3 DNA reads TGTGCCAGCCAGGCGGGAGGGCCACCGACCGGGGAGCTGTTTTTT. As protein: CASQAGGPPTGELFF. The chain couples TRBV2 to TRBJ2-2; 9 positions match TRBD2. From germline, CDR1 is SNHLY and CDR2 FYNNEI. The length of the CDR3 is 15 residues. With V trimmed by 8 bases and J by 5 bases, 9 bases remained unmatched.

This chain uses TRBV29-1 with TRBJ2-7; perhaps D is TRBD1 or TRBD2 (7 bases each). The ends were cut back, 1 base at V and 3 bases at J, with 22 bases in the middle. The CDR3 loop spans 17 amino acids. Germline assignment: CDR1 SQVTM and CDR2 ANQGSEA. CDR3 nucleotide sequence: TGCAGCGTTGAAGGGCCCACTAGACAGGGAGGGAGCTACGAGCAGTACTTC. As protein: CSVEGPTRQGGSYEQYF.

The chain is built from TRBV18 and TRBJ2-7; no clear D gene. The V gene lost 2 bases and the J gene lost 4 bases, with 9 bases spanning the gap. Germline V gene sequence: CDR1 KGHSH, CDR2 LQKENI. The CDR3 is made up of 13 amino acids. The CDR3 region is CASSPGLQYEQYF. CDR3 sequence (DNA): TGTGCCAGCTCACCAGGGTTACAGTACGAGCAGTACTTC.

This chain links TRBV6-5 with TRBJ2-7, with a weak D call TRBD2 (5 bases). This CDR3 is 13 amino acids long. V was clipped by 6 bases and J by 0 bases, with 9 bases between them. Germline CDR1 and CDR2: MNHEY and SVGAGI. This chain's CDR3 is CASSLAYSYEQYF. In DNA form, the CDR3 reads TGTGCCAGCAGCTTAGCGTACTCCTACGAGCAGTACTTC.

The V gene is TRBV19, the J gene TRBJ1-3, with unresolved D. Germline CDR1 and CDR2: LNHDA and SQIVND (reference sequence). The CDR3 totals 15 residues. Trimming cost V 7 bases and J 0 bases, with 13 bases left between them. The CDR3 is CASKEVGFSGNTIYF. CDR3 DNA sequence: TGTGCCAGTAAAGAGGTCGGGTTCTCTGGAAACACCATATATTTT.

V usage is TRBV10-3 and J usage is TRBJ2-1; TRBD2 matches at 10 bases. Per the germline V gene, CDR1 is ENHRY and CDR2 is SYGVKD. The ends lost 2 bases at V and 4 bases at J; junction bases unmatched: 5. The CDR3 runs 16 residues. In DNA, the CDR3 is TGTGCCATCAGTGAGCCCCGGACTAGCGGATACAATGAGCAGTTCTTC. As protein: CAISEPRTSGYNEQFF.

This clone has just one count. V and J are TRBV5-4 and TRBJ2-5, with D possibly called TRBD1 or TRBD2 (6 bases each). This CDR3 has 13 residues. Trimming stripped 3 bases from V and 5 bases from J, with 11 bases between. The germline CDR1 and CDR2 sequences are SGHNT and YYREEE (reference sequence). CDR3 sequence reads: CASSSRGGETQYF. CDR3 DNA: TGTGCCAGCAGCTCAAGAGGGGGGGAGACCCAGTACTTC.

The chain combines TRBV12-1 with TRBJ2-4; TRBD2 is taken as the D call from the table, unchecked against the DNA. TRBV12-1 is an annotated pseudogene. The CDR3 runs 17 residues. The CDR3 DNA reads as TGTGCCAGCAGCTTGACTAGCGGGAGGGGGGCCAAAAACATTCAGTACTTC. It is translated as CASSLTSGRGAKNIQYF.

V usage is TRBV19 and J usage is TRBJ1-3; tentatively, D is TRBD1 (5 bases). V shed 8 bases and J shed 0 bases, with 14 bases lying between them. The CDR3 sequence is 15 residues long. The germline V gene has CDR1 LNHDA and CDR2 SQIVND (reference sequence). CDR3: CASSQGGLSGNTIYF. CDR3 nucleotides: TGTGCCAGTTCGCAGGGTGGTCTCTCTGGAAACACCATATATTTT.

This chain links TRBV2 with TRBJ1-6, with TRBD1 as a possible D gene (6 bases). The CDR3 runs to 13 residues. V was trimmed by 6 bases and J by 6 bases, leaving 9 bases between them. Germline V gene sequence: CDR1 SNHLY, CDR2 FYNNEI. CDR3 residues: CASRGRGNSPLHF. The CDR3 DNA sequence: TGTGCCAGCAGGGGCAGGGGTAATTCACCCCTCCACTTT. Full variable domain (rest looked up from reference TRBV2 and TRBJ1-6): EPEVTQTPSHQVTQMGQEVILRCVPISNHLYFYWYRQILGQKVEFLVSFYNNEISEKSEIFDDQFSVERPDGSNFTLKIRSTKLEDSAMYFCASRGRGNSPLHFGNGTRLTVT.

This clone was seen more than once but under ten times. This chain links TRBV4-3 with TRBJ2-1, with D possibly matching TRBD1 (6 bases). This CDR3 comprises 12 residues. Trimming cost V 0 bases and J 15 bases, with 12 bases left between them. CDR1 and CDR2 (germline): LGHNA, YSLEER. CDR3 in amino acids: CASSQDGGVRFF. In DNA, the CDR3 is TGCGCCAGCAGCCAAGATGGGGGCGTAAGGTTCTTC.

The rearrangement links TRBV18 to TRBJ1-1; the D gene is possibly TRBD1 (5 bases). The germline CDR1 and CDR2 sequences are KGHSH and LQKENI. The CDR3 is made up of 14 amino acids. Between the trimmed V and J ends, which lost 4 bases and 7 bases, there was a span of 16 bases. Written as DNA, the CDR3 is TGTGCCAGCTCACGCGGGACTGGCTCCCTTGAAGCTTTCTTT. It translates to CASSRGTGSLEAFF.

In its sample, this clone was seen once. The chain uses TRBV7-2 and TRBJ2-3; D is perhaps TRBD1 (5 bases). This CDR3 spans 13 amino acids. Germline V gene sequence: CDR1 SGHTA, CDR2 FQGNSA. V dropped 1 base and J dropped 7 bases, with 9 bases sitting between them. DNA of the CDR3: TGTGCCAGCAGCTTAGGGGGCCAAAATACGCAGTATTTT. Its translation: CASSLGGQNTQYF.

V and J are TRBV5-4 and TRBJ1-6, with D uncertain. The CDR3 has 14 residues. V shed 0 bases and J shed 7 bases, with 8 bases lying between them. Germline values: CDR1 SGHNT, CDR2 YYREEE (reference sequence). CDR3 nucleotides: TGTGCCAGCAGCTTGGAGCAGAAAAATTCACCCCTCCACTTT. Protein product: CASSLEQKNSPLHF.

The chain is built from TRBV10-2 and TRBJ1-6, with D unresolved. Trimming took 6 bases from V and 8 from J, leaving 17 bases between them. CDR1 WSHSY and CDR2 SAAADI come from the germline V gene. The CDR3 sequence is 15 residues long. The CDR3 DNA reads TGCGCCAGCAGATCCCTGGGAGGGAAGGATTCACCCCTCCACTTT. Amino acids: CASRSLGGKDSPLHF.

The chain joins TRBV6-5 to TRBJ1-1; D is perhaps TRBD1 (6 bases). The V and J ends lost 6 bases and 7 bases respectively, with 18 bases between them. The CDR3 covers 14 residues. The germline V gene has CDR1 MNHEY and CDR2 SVGAGI. The CDR3 here is CASRGPGGKSEAFF. The CDR3 DNA reads TGTGCCAGCAGGGGGCCGGGGGGCAAGAGTGAAGCTTTCTTT.